This T cell receptor (beta chain) derives from a study of CD8+CD57+ T cells in acquired aplastic anemia. Whole-study context: Sorted CD4+ plus CD8+ cells gave DNA averaging 3.2 ug.

Only patients with CD8+CD57+ cell expansion on flow cytometry were chosen for sequencing. This clonotype has a count of ten or more. There are 15 residues in the CDR3. CDR1 SNHLY and CDR2 FYNNEI come from the germline V gene. The trim removed 6 bases at V and 3 bases at J, leaving 5 bases unmatched. Both TCR beta VDJ combination and CDR3 sequence profiling were carried out. Genomic DNA was the template for this profiling. TCRdb used MiXCR to reprocess the reads, holding one entry per CDR3 protein. The table records some 200,000 distinct CDR3 sequences, roughly 45% of them present only once. The sequence came from a human donor with aplastic anemia. Material: sorted CD4+, CD8+, or CD8+CD57+ T cells (not recorded which) from PBMCs. The chain combines TRBV2 with TRBJ2-3; 11 nucleotides align to TRBD2. CDR3 in amino acids: CASSDSGGETDTQYF. The CDR3 bases are TGTGCCAGCAGCGATAGCGGGGGGGAGACAGATACGCAGTATTTT.